Each of the 11 T cell receptor beta chains below was sequenced from the same sample in a study of immune evolution from preneoplasia to lung adenocarcinoma. Clones were read by immunoSEQ multiplex PCR, and TCRdb kept only the in-frame ones, dropping some. The sample carries 2,500 to 3,500 clones, just over 85% recorded once. Sample: FFPE adjacent normal lung tissue. The source of these receptors is a person between 55 and 80 years old with lung adenocarcinoma.

V and J are TRBV19 and TRBJ2-1; TRBD1 agrees at 8 bases. The CDR3 runs to 16 residues. Germline-derived CDR1 and CDR2 are LNHDA and SQIVND (reference sequence). V shed 7 bases, J shed 2 bases, and the junction held 10 bases outside the gene matches. CDR3 DNA sequence: TGTGCCAGTACGCGACAGGGGTTTGAGGCCTACAATGAGCAGTTCTTC. Protein product: CASTRQGFEAYNEQFF.

The rearrangement links TRBV27 to TRBJ1-1; the match to TRBD1 covers 8 bases. Per the germline V gene, CDR1 is MNHEY and CDR2 is SMNVEV (reference sequence). Unmatched junction bases numbered 7, after V lost 5 bases and J lost 5 bases. The CDR3 sequence is 14 residues long. In nucleotides, the CDR3 is TGTGCCAGCAGTCTCGGACAGGGAGGAACTGAAGCTTTCTTT. Amino acids: CASSLGQGGTEAFF.

The rearrangement uses TRBV6-6 and TRBJ2-7, with 8 bases that match TRBD2. The V gene's germline CDR1 is MNHNY and CDR2 SVGAGI (reference sequence). There are 16 residues in the CDR3. V shed 7 bases and J 5 bases; nucleotides not matched to a gene: 16. CDR3 nucleotide sequence: TGTGCCAGCATCCCTGGGACTAGTGCTTCCTCTGACGAGCAGTACTTC. Protein sequence: CASIPGTSASSDEQYF.

The V call is TRBV4-2, the J call TRBJ1-1; 7 bases are shared with TRBD1. This CDR3 spans 15 amino acids. V shed 1 base, J shed 5 bases, and the junction held 7 bases outside the gene matches. Germline loops: CDR1 LGHNA, CDR2 YNFKEQ. Here the CDR3 reads CASSQVDRDRTEAFF. In DNA, the CDR3 is TGTGCCAGCAGCCAAGTCGACAGGGATCGGACTGAAGCTTTCTTT.

This clone occurred once. This rearrangement joins TRBV7-8 to TRBJ2-2; D remains ambiguous. Trimming removed 1 base at V and 2 bases at J, with 5 bases between. Germline loops: CDR1 SGHVS, CDR2 FQNEAQ. There are 14 residues in the CDR3. CDR3 DNA sequence: TGTGCCAGCAGCTTAGGACGTAACACCGGGGAGCTGTTTTTT. As protein: CASSLGRNTGELFF.

The chain carries TRBV18 and TRBJ2-6; D gene ambiguous. V lost 2 bases and J lost 2, with 7 bases in between. This CDR3 region has 15 residues. Germline assignment: CDR1 KGHSH and CDR2 LQKENI. The CDR3 loop reads CASSPITAGANVLTF. The CDR3 region has the DNA TGTGCCAGCTCACCAATTACGGCTGGGGCCAACGTCCTGACTTTC.

The chain couples TRBV6-4 to TRBJ2-1; D is uncertain. The CDR3 loop spans 13 amino acids. Germline CDR1 is MRHNA and CDR2 is SNTAGT. V shed 4 bases and J shed 9 bases, with 13 bases lying between them. For the CDR3, the DNA is TGTGCCAGCAGTGGGGAAGCTTGGGGTGAGCAGTTCTTC. Amino acids: CASSGEAWGEQFF.

CDR3 residues: CASSLAQGNYGYTF. CDR3 sequence (DNA): TGTGCCAGCAGTTTGGCGCAGGGGAACTATGGCTACACCTTC. The V and J genes are TRBV28 and TRBJ1-2; tentatively, D is TRBD1 (6 bases). V lost 3 bases and J 2 bases, leaving 10 bases between the germline ends. The CDR3 length is 14 residues. Germline CDR1 reads MDHEN; CDR2 reads SYDVKM.

This chain connects TRBV6-5 to TRBJ2-1; TRBD2 is a possible D gene (5 bases). The CDR3 length is 14 residues. Germline-derived CDR1 and CDR2 are MNHEY and SVGAGI. V was cut by 5 bases and J by 6 bases, with 14 bases left in between. The CDR3 sequence is CASSRFGLANEQFF. The CDR3 region has the DNA TGTGCCAGCAGTCGCTTTGGACTGGCCAATGAGCAGTTCTTC.

This chain joins TRBV7-9 and TRBJ2-7; 7 bases agree with TRBD2. Trimming removed 4 bases from V and 7 bases from J; junction bases left unmatched: 4. The CDR3 is 12 amino acids. CDR1 is SEHNR, CDR2 FQNEAQ, per germline (reference sequence). Here the CDR3 DNA reads TGTGCCAGCAGCTGGGACGGGGGGGAGCAGTACTTC. Translating it yields CASSWDGGEQYF.

This chain joins TRBV11-3 and TRBJ2-1, with 12 nucleotides matching TRBD2. V lost 2 bases and J lost 8; bases outside the gene matches: 10. Germline V gives CDR1 SGHNT, CDR2 YENEEA. This CDR3 has 17 amino acids. CDR3 coding DNA: TGTGCCAGCAGCTTAAAATTTGCTAGCGGGGGGGTCTATGAGCAGTTCTTC. Encoded protein: CASSLKFASGGVYEQFF.